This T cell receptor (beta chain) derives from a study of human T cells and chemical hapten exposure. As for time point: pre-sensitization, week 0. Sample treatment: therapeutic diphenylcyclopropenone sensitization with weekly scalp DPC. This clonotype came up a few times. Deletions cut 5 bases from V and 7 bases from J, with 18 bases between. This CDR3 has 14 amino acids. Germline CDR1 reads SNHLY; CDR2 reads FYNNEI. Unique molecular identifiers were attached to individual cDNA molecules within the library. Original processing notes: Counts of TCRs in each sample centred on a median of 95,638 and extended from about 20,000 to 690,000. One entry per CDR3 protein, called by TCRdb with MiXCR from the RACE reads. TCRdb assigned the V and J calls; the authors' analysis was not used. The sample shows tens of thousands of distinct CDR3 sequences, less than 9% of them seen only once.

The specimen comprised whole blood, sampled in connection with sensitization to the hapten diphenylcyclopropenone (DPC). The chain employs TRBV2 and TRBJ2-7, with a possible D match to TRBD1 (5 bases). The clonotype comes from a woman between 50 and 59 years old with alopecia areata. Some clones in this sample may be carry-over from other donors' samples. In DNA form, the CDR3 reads TGTGCCAGCAGTAGAGCAGGGTCCTATGGGGAGCAGTACTTC. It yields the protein CASSRAGSYGEQYF. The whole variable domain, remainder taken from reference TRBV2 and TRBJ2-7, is EPEVTQTPSHQVTQMGQEVILRCVPISNHLYFYWYRQILGQKVEFLVSFYNNEISEKSEIFDDQFSVERPDGSNFTLKIRSTKLEDSAMYFCASSRAGSYGEQYFGPGTRLTVT.